These 29 T cell receptor beta chains were all obtained from the same sample, sequenced in a study of cytomegalovirus exposure and HLA in healthy donors. A multiplex PCR was run with 60 Vbeta primers and 13 Jbeta primers. Profiled with immunoSEQ multiplex PCR; TCRdb holds only in-frame clones, not every one. This table holds 150,000 to 180,000 clones, under 85% found once. The material sequenced was PBMCs. These receptors were taken from a man aged 18-30 years in good health and CMV-seronegative.

This clone was detected only a few times. The chain's CDR3 is CASSLFIREPKGTDTQYF. CDR3 bases: TGCGCCAGCAGCTTGTTTATCAGGGAACCTAAGGGCACAGATACGCAGTATTTT. The rearrangement links TRBV5-1 to TRBJ2-3; maybe TRBD1 (5 bases). The CDR3 sequence is 18 residues long. V was clipped by 1 base and J by 1 base, with 19 bases between them. From germline, CDR1 is SGHRS and CDR2 YFSETQ. The entire variable domain, with the rest obtained from reference TRBV5-1 and TRBJ2-3, is as follows: KAGVTQTPRYLIKTRGQQVTLSCSPISGHRSVSWYQQTPGQGLQFLFEYFSETQRNKGNFPGRFSGRQFSNSRSEMNVSTLELGDSALYLCASSLFIREPKGTDTQYFGPGTRLTVL.

The chain uses TRBV28 and TRBJ2-3; possible D gene TRBD2, 5 bases. V was trimmed by 10 bases and J by 3 bases, leaving 11 bases between them. This CDR3 has 12 amino acids. CDR1 MDHEN and CDR2 SYDVKM come from the germline V gene. The CDR3 region is CATGRGTDTQYF. CDR3 nucleotide sequence: TGTGCCACCGGACGGGGAACAGATACGCAGTATTTT. The whole variable domain, remainder taken from reference TRBV28 and TRBJ2-3, is DVKVTQSSRYLVKRTGEKVFLECVQDMDHENMFWYRQDPGLGLRLIYFSYDVKMKEKGDIPEGYSVSREKKERFSLILESASTNQTSMYLCATGRGTDTQYFGPGTRLTVL.

The J gene is TRBJ1-5, the V gene TRBV18; possibly TRBD1 for D (6 bases). This CDR3 contains 13 residues. The germline V gene encodes CDR1 KGHSH and CDR2 LQKENI. V was clipped by 3 bases and J by 5 bases, with 8 bases between them. The DNA for the CDR3 is TGTGCCAGCTCACCTAACAGGGATCAGCCCCAGCATTTT. It encodes CASSPNRDQPQHF.

The chain recombines TRBV10-3 with TRBJ1-2; D is possibly TRBD1 (5 bases). Trimming cost V 4 bases and J 3 bases, with 18 bases left between them. The CDR3 contains 16 residues. Germline V CDR1 and CDR2: ENHRY, SYGVKD. CDR3 sequence reads: CAISVPGGGPHYGYTF. CDR3 DNA: TGTGCCATCAGTGTCCCCGGGGGGGGTCCCCACTATGGCTACACCTTC.

The chain is built from TRBV2 and TRBJ1-5, with 9 bases that match TRBD1. Trimming removed 5 bases from V and 5 bases from J; junction bases left unmatched: 7. This CDR3 spans 15 amino acids. Germline values: CDR1 SNHLY, CDR2 FYNNEI. The CDR3 bases are TGTGCCAGCAGTTGGACAGGGGCCCTGGATCAGCCCCAGCATTTT. This gives the protein CASSWTGALDQPQHF. Complete variable domain (other parts from reference TRBV2 and TRBJ1-5): EPEVTQTPSHQVTQMGQEVILRCVPISNHLYFYWYRQILGQKVEFLVSFYNNEISEKSEIFDDQFSVERPDGSNFTLKIRSTKLEDSAMYFCASSWTGALDQPQHFGDGTRLSIL.

This clone was found a few times. The chain combines TRBV29-1 with TRBJ2-7; 9 bases are a match to TRBD1. V trimming: 7 bases; J trimming: 3 bases; junction bases outside the gene matches: 4. The CDR3 sequence is 12 residues long. Germline V gene lookup returns CDR1 SQVTM and CDR2 ANQGSEA. The CDR3 spells CSAQGQGYEQYF. The CDR3, as DNA: TGCAGCGCCCAGGGACAGGGCTACGAGCAGTACTTC.

The chain links TRBV27 to TRBJ2-2; 10 bases align to TRBD2. CDR3 length: 15 amino acids. Per the germline V gene, CDR1 is MNHEY and CDR2 is SMNVEV (reference sequence). The ends lost 5 bases at V and 4 bases at J; junction bases unmatched: 4. CDR3 bases: TGTGCCAGCAGTCACAGCGGGGGGGCCACCGGGGAGCTGTTTTTT. Amino acids: CASSHSGGATGELFF.

This clone was seen a handful of times. This rearrangement joins TRBV6-6 to TRBJ2-3, with TRBD2 as a possible D gene (6 bases). Germline lookup yields CDR1 MNHNY and CDR2 SVGAGI (reference sequence). The V end was cut by 8 bases, the J end by 6 bases, with 12 bases between. The CDR3 is made up of 12 amino acids. For the CDR3, the DNA is TGTGCCAGCGGGGCGGGGAAGGATACGCAGTATTTT. It encodes CASGAGKDTQYF.

This clone was seen a handful of times. This sequence joins TRBV5-1 and TRBJ1-2, with D hard to call. The CDR3 runs to 12 residues. Germline CDR1 and CDR2: SGHRS and YFSETQ. The ends were cut back, 1 base at V and 2 bases at J, with 3 bases in the middle. The CDR3 region is CASSLLNYGYTF. As DNA, the CDR3 is TGCGCCAGCAGCTTGCTAAACTATGGCTACACCTTC.

A single count supports this clone. J is TRBJ2-6 and V is TRBV19, with 12 bases identical to TRBD1. The CDR3 contains 20 residues. Germline CDR1 is LNHDA and CDR2 is SQIVND (reference sequence). J gave up 3 bases and V 6 bases, and 15 bases lay outside the gene matches. CDR3 sequence reads: CASRRRGQGATPFGANVLTF. CDR3 in DNA: TGTGCCAGTAGGAGACGGGGACAGGGGGCTACACCCTTTGGGGCCAACGTCCTGACTTTC.

The chain carries TRBV6-5 and TRBJ2-7; D gene uncertain. CDR1 is MNHEY, CDR2 SVGAGI, per germline. The CDR3 runs 13 residues. V lost 6 bases and J 7 bases, leaving 16 bases between the germline ends. The CDR3 protein is CASRQQFSTEQYV. The CDR3 DNA is TGTGCCAGCAGGCAGCAGTTCTCTACGGAGCAGTACGTC.

The chain carries TRBV2 and TRBJ1-1; 8 positions match TRBD1. V lost 6 bases to trimming and J lost 4 bases; unmatched junction nucleotides: 7. Germline V lookup: CDR1 SNHLY, CDR2 FYNNEI. The CDR3 has 14 residues. CDR3 coding DNA: TGTGCCAGCAGCTTACAGGGGGTCGGCACTGAAGCTTTCTTT. Amino acid sequence: CASSLQGVGTEAFF.

The rearrangement links TRBV5-1 to TRBJ2-5; TRBD1 matches 9 bases. Unmatched junction bases numbered 8, after V lost 4 bases and J lost 4 bases. CDR3 size: 15 residues. CDR1 and CDR2 from the germline V gene are SGHRS and YFSETQ. Written as DNA, the CDR3 is TGCGCCAGCAGCACCCACCCGGGACAGGGAGAGACCCAGTACTTC. Amino acids: CASSTHPGQGETQYF.

This clone was counted between two and nine times. V usage is TRBV7-9 and J usage is TRBJ1-3, with no clear D. CDR3 length: 11 amino acids. Germline V gene sequence: CDR1 SEHNR, CDR2 FQNEAQ (reference sequence). The germline V and J ends were trimmed by 1 base and 11 bases, with 6 bases remaining between them. The CDR3 protein is CASSLGQSIYF. CDR3 in DNA: TGTGCCAGCAGCTTAGGGCAGTCCATATATTTT.

This chain links TRBV29-1 with TRBJ2-7, with 9 nucleotides matching TRBD1. There are 16 residues in the CDR3. Germline V CDR1 and CDR2: SQVTM, ANQGSEA. V trimming: 8 bases; J trimming: 0 bases; junction bases outside the gene matches: 14. The CDR3 loop is CSPPGQGKLSSYEQYV. The CDR3 nucleotides are TGCAGCCCGCCGGGACAGGGAAAGTTAAGCTCCTACGAGCAGTACGTC.

The rearrangement joins TRBV4-1 to TRBJ2-7; TRBD1 aligns across 7 bases. Germline-derived CDR1 and CDR2 are MGHRA and YSYEKL. CDR3 length: 18 amino acids. V dropped 0 bases and J dropped 3; count of bases not matched to a gene: 14. CDR3 amino acids: CASSQESENRGYFYEQYF. CDR3 nucleotides: TGCGCCAGCAGCCAAGAAAGTGAGAACAGGGGTTATTTCTACGAGCAGTACTTC.

This clone was recorded only once. The gene calls are TRBV7-6 and TRBJ2-3; 13 positions agree with TRBD2. J gave up 5 bases and V 4 bases, and 3 bases lay outside the gene matches. CDR1 SGHVS and CDR2 FNYEAQ come from the germline V gene. The CDR3 runs to 15 residues. The CDR3 here is CASSWTSGGRDTQYF. In DNA form, the CDR3 reads TGTGCCAGCAGCTGGACTAGCGGGGGAAGAGATACGCAGTATTTT. The entire variable domain, with the rest obtained from reference TRBV7-6 and TRBJ2-3, is as follows: GAGVSQSPRYKVTKRGQDVALRCDPISGHVSLYWYRQALGQGPEFLTYFNYEAQQDKSGLPNDRFSAERPEGSISTLTIQRTEQRDSAMYRCASSWTSGGRDTQYFGPGTRLTVL.

The rearrangement joins TRBV7-6 to TRBJ1-2; 8 positions agree with TRBD1. The germline V gene encodes CDR1 SGHVS and CDR2 FNYEAQ. The CDR3 spans 13 residues. The trim removed 1 base at V and 10 bases at J, leaving 5 bases unmatched. The CDR3 bases are TGTGCCAGCAGCTTAGGGACAGGGTTTGACTACACCTTC. It codes for CASSLGTGFDYTF.

V usage is TRBV5-1 and J usage is TRBJ1-1; D is possibly TRBD1 (5 bases). The germline CDR1 and CDR2 sequences are SGHRS and YFSETQ. This CDR3 comprises 16 residues. V was shortened by 2 bases and J by 5 bases, with 19 bases between the two germline ends. Written as DNA, the CDR3 is TGCGCCAGCAGCTTAACCCCCAGCGGGGGTTATACTGAAGCTTTCTTT. It codes for CASSLTPSGGYTEAFF.

As regards this clone: The junction departs from the called germline gene at one end, perhaps through a read error. This chain connects TRBV30 to TRBJ2-6, with 7 positions matching TRBD2. Germline values: CDR1 GTSNPN, CDR2 SVGIG (reference sequence). The CDR3 totals 18 residues. The CDR3 here is CAWSVLGGSRSGANGLTF. In DNA, the CDR3 is TGTGCCTGGAGTGTACTGGGGGGGTCCCGATCTGGGGCCAACGGCCTGACTTTC.

J is TRBJ1-1 and V is TRBV5-1; 10 nucleotides agree with TRBD1. J lost 7 bases, V lost 4 bases, and 4 bases had no gene match. The CDR3 loop spans 13 amino acids. The V gene's germline CDR1 is SGHRS and CDR2 YFSETQ. The CDR3 bases are TGCGCCAGCAGCACGACAGGGGGCGGTGAAGCTTTCTTT. This sequence encodes CASSTTGGGEAFF.

The rearrangement uses TRBV27 and TRBJ1-5; perhaps TRBD1 as D (6 bases). The CDR3 has 14 residues. The V gene lost 6 bases and the J gene lost 6 bases, with 15 bases spanning the gap. The germline CDR1 and CDR2 sequences are MNHEY and SMNVEV (reference sequence). CDR3 residues: CASRPNRVSQPQHF. The CDR3 nucleotides are TGTGCCAGCAGGCCCAACAGGGTGAGTCAGCCCCAGCATTTT.

This chain connects TRBV11-3 to TRBJ1-5; TRBD1 agrees at 8 bases. CDR1 and CDR2 from the germline V gene are SGHNT and YENEEA. With V trimmed by 4 bases and J by 7 bases, 18 bases remained unmatched. The CDR3 loop spans 18 amino acids. The CDR3 nucleotides read TGTGCCAGCAGCTCATTAGCTTTCCGATGGACAGGGAGGCAGCCCCAGCATTTT. Translating it yields CASSSLAFRWTGRQPQHF.

The gene calls are TRBV6-5 and TRBJ2-1; TRBD2 is a possible D gene (5 bases). The V and J ends lost 6 bases and 0 bases respectively, with 12 bases between them. This CDR3 region has 15 residues. Germline CDR1 reads MNHEY; CDR2 reads SVGAGI. CDR3 residues: CASSSGIPSYNEQFF. The CDR3, as DNA: TGTGCCAGCAGCTCCGGGATCCCCTCCTACAATGAGCAGTTCTTC.

The chain is built from TRBV11-2 and TRBJ1-4; perhaps TRBD1 as D (6 bases). This CDR3 is built from 16 residues. Germline V gives CDR1 SGHAT, CDR2 FQNNGV. Trimming took off 3 bases at V and 0 bases at J, with 11 bases between the two ends. The CDR3 region is CASSFGQYATNEKLFF. In nucleotides, the CDR3 is TGTGCCAGCAGCTTCGGACAGTACGCAACTAATGAAAAACTGTTTTTT.

This clone was counted a single time. V is TRBV7-6 and J is TRBJ2-7; tentatively, D is TRBD1 (5 bases). The germline V gene has CDR1 SGHVS and CDR2 FNYEAQ. The CDR3 has 13 residues. V was cut by 6 bases and J by 4 bases, with 13 bases left in between. The CDR3 here is CASRPQGKYEQYF. CDR3 DNA: TGTGCCAGCAGGCCGCAGGGCAAGTACGAGCAGTACTTC.

The gene calls are TRBV5-4 and TRBJ1-3, with TRBD1 matching over 7 bases. Germline V lookup: CDR1 SGHNT, CDR2 YYREEE (reference sequence). V shed 4 bases and J 0 bases; nucleotides not matched to a gene: 7. The CDR3 extends over 16 amino acids. CDR3 amino acids: CASSILGGFSGNTIYF. CDR3 sequence (DNA): TGTGCCAGCAGCATCCTAGGGGGCTTCTCTGGAAACACCATATATTTT.

This clone was observed once. V is TRBV14 and J is TRBJ1-4; 7 nucleotides agree with TRBD1. The CDR3 spans 14 residues. The germline V gene encodes CDR1 SGHDN and CDR2 FVKESK. J lost 6 bases, V lost 7 bases, and 8 bases had no gene match. The CDR3 reads CASNRRQGDEKLFF. The DNA for the CDR3 is TGTGCCAGCAACCGGAGACAGGGCGATGAAAAACTGTTTTTT. Drawing the rest from reference TRBV14 and TRBJ1-4, the complete variable domain is EAGVTQFPSHSVIEKGQTVTLRCDPISGHDNLYWYRRVMGKEIKFLLHFVKESKQDESGMPNNRFLAERTGGTYSTLKVQPAELEDSGVYFCASNRRQGDEKLFFGSGTQLSVL.

This clone showed up just a few times. The J gene is TRBJ1-1, the V gene TRBV28; no clear D gene. The CDR3 is made up of 13 amino acids. Deletions cut 5 bases from V and 4 bases from J, with 11 bases between. In germline, CDR1 is MDHEN, CDR2 SYDVKM. CDR3 nucleotide sequence: TGTGCCAGCAGTCCCGTCGGTAGCACTGAAGCTTTCTTT. Its protein product is CASSPVGSTEAFF.